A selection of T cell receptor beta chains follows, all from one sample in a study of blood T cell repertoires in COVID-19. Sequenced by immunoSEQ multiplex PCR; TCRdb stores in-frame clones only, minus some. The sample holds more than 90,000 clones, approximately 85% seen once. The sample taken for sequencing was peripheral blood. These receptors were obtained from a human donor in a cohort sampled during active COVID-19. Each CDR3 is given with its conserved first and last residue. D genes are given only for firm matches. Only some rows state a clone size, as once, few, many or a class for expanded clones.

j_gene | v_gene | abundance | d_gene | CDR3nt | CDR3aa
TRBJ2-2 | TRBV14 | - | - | TGTGCCAGCAGACGGGGTCCCGACACCGGGGAGCTGTTTTTT | CASRRGPDTGELFF
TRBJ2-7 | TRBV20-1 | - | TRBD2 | TGCAGTGCCCGACGGGGGGACGAGCAGTACTTC | CSARRGDEQYF
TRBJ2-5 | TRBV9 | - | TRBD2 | TGTGCCAGCAGCACCCGTGGCGGGGGGGCCGGGTTAGGAGAGACCCAGTACTTC | CASSTRGGGAGLGETQYF
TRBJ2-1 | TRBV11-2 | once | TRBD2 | TGTGCCAGCAGCCCCCCCGGGGTAGCGGGCAATGAGCAGTTCTTC | CASSPPGVAGNEQFF
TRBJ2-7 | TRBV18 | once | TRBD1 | TGTGCCAGCTCTGCCACGACAGGGTGGGCCGACGAGCAGTACTTC | CASSATTGWADEQYF
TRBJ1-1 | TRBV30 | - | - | TGTGCCTCCCCGGGGGAATTTAACACTGAAGCTTTCTTT | CASPGEFNTEAFF
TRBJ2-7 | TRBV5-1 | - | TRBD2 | TGCGCCAGCAGCTTGGATTCGACTAGCGGAACTTACGAGCAGTACTTC | CASSLDSTSGTYEQYF
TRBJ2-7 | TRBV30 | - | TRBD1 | TGTGCCTGGAGTCTTCCGGGACAGGTATACGAGCAGTACTTC | CAWSLPGQVYEQYF
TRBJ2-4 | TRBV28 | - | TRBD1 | TGTGCCAGCAGTCTATTGACAGGGGGGACAAACATTCAGTACTTC | CASSLLTGGTNIQYF
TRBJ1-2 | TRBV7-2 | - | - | TGTGCCAGCAGCATCCTCCCGGAGTCCTATGGCTACACCTTC | CASSILPESYGYTF
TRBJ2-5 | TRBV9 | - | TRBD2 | TGTGCCAGCGGACTAGCGGGGGGGAAAGGGGAGACCCAGTACTTC | CASGLAGGKGETQYF
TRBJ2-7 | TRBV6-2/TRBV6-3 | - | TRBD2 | TGTGCCAGCAGTAATCTAGCGGTCCTCTACGAGCAGTACTTC | CASSNLAVLYEQYF
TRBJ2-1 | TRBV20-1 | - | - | TGCCGTACCGCAGCCTACAATGAGCAGTTCTTC | CRTAAYNEQFF
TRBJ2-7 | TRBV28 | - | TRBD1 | TGTGCCAGCAGTGCCCTTCGGGACAGGGCCTACGAGCAGTACTTC | CASSALRDRAYEQYF
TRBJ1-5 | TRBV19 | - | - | TGTGCCAGTATTCCACTGTATCAGCCCCAGCATTTT | CASIPLYQPQHF
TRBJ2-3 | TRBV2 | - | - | TGTGCCAGCAAATTTTCCGGTACTAGCACAGATACGCAGTATTTT | CASKFSGTSTDTQYF